This T cell receptor beta chain was identified during a study of blood T cell repertoires in COVID-19 (dated by TCRdb to 2019 to 2021). Context from the whole study: Samples from collaborators originated in the United States, Italy and Spain and spanned both the acute and convalescent phases of COVID-19. The samples were drawn from the first 160 participants of the ongoing ImmuneRACE study and from over 950 subjects provided by 6 global collaborators. HLA class I and class II types, where available, came from metadata supplied by the sample provider rather than from assay-based typing. Sample metadata almost always included a de-identified subject ID, COVID-19 status, age in years and sex. Subjects who had been exposed to COVID-19, were actively infected with it, or had recovered from it provided the deeply sampled blood TCRbeta repertoires that made up the dataset. The prospective study material was composed of cDNA or gDNA derived from T cells, B-cell-depleted T cells, or PBMCs. The repertoires were made available in a free public database intended to serve as a resource for research on the immune response to SARS-CoV-2.

TCRbeta CDR3 regions were amplified from genomic DNA using the immunoSEQ Assay, a bias-controlled multiplex PCR. Per the source publication's procedure: The number of nucleated cells in each sample was estimated by amplification of reference gene primers within the assay. To quantify the absolute abundance of each unique TCRbeta CDR3 rearrangement, sequence reads were collapsed and filtered. For each sample, productive Simpson clonality was calculated as the square root of Simpson's diversity index over productive rearrangements. TCRdb's version of the immuneACCESS table is confined to in-frame rearrangements and falls short of the full clone set. An unresolved V gene accounts for under half of the shortfall where checked; the remainder is of unknown origin. That table is the source of V, J and clone size, and D and trimming were worked out from the DNA. The sample table holds 250,000 to 300,000 clones, of which 86% were seen once. Over 9.5% of the sample lies in the top ten.

CDR1 MNHNS and CDR2 SASEGT are derived from the germline V gene. Germline trimming: 2 bases from V, 5 bases from J; junction bases outside gene matches: 5. CDR3 length: 15 amino acids, cysteine to phenylalanine. Just CDR3 DNA is preserved here, 45 bases in frame from base 1. Regarding this clone: The antigen it binds to is not known. Base qualities are missing; no much larger clone stands one base away.

In Seattle, one collaborating source enrolled patients while the infection was active and tracked those patients longitudinally over the course of disease. Whole blood was collected in K2EDTA tubes by collaborating institutions according to the institutions' own protocols. For TCRbeta analysis, collaborators shipped samples in one of three forms: frozen whole blood, isolated PBMCs, or DNA extracted from either of those sample types. Study-level results and caveats: Clinical and demographic metadata were provided uncurated, with the amount varying by source and participant.

The chain employs TRBV6-1 and TRBJ2-7, with 11 central nucleotides matching TRBD1. The sequence derives from a woman aged 25 to 39 with COVID-19, enrolled during active disease. Sample: peripheral blood. In nucleotide form, the sequence is TGTGCCAGCAGTGAACTGGGACAGGGGGGACACGAGCAGTACTTC. Its protein is CASSELGQGGHEQYF.